The table lists the clone carrying this T cell receptor (beta chain) with many counts. The antigen is undetermined. This sample is drawn from a study of T-cell reconstitution after alpha-beta-depleted transplantation in children. Study conclusions and caveats: Some patients owed their high day-60 TCRbeta diversity to surviving recipient T cells and thymic progenitors. Approximately two months post-transplant, alpha-beta T cells reportedly originated from several hundred expanded graft clones. T-cell counts and diversity were attributed mostly to newly produced T cells one year after transplant.

Germline V gives CDR1 MNHEY, CDR2 SVGAGI. Trimming removed 3 bases from V and 4 bases from J; junction bases left unmatched: 2. CDR3 length: 15 amino acids. Unique molecular identifiers were incorporated during preparation of the TCRbeta library. Using its own MiXCR run on the PCR reads, TCRdb lists one record per CDR3 protein. The sample carries under 750,000 distinct CDR3 sequences, 23% recorded once. Sequenced material: PBMCs, mostly from graft donor cells, taken 360 days after TCRalphabeta/CD19-depleted stem cell transplant. The receptor was derived from a boy under two years old who had a stem cell transplant for acute myeloid leukemia, so the T cells may come from the graft donor. The J gene is TRBJ2-1, the V gene TRBV6-5, with 11 bases that match TRBD2. DNA for the CDR3: TGTGCCAGCAGTTATGGGACTAGCGGTTACAATGAGCAGTTCTTC. It translates to CASSYGTSGYNEQFF.